The following is a T cell receptor beta chain sequence with its context. Profiled with immunoSEQ multiplex PCR; TCRdb holds only in-frame clones, not every one. The table has 50,000 to 65,000 clones, more than 70% seen once. The sample originates from a study of blood T cell repertoires in COVID-19. This CDR3 is 12 amino acids long. Unmatched junction bases numbered 8, after V lost 6 bases and J lost 12 bases. Germline V gene sequence: CDR1 SNHLY, CDR2 FYNNEI. The sequence was collected from a human donor in a cohort sampled during active COVID-19. The sequencing sample was made of peripheral blood. This sequence joins TRBV2 and TRBJ1-5; 7 nucleotides match TRBD1. CDR3 loop: CASRYDGQVQHF. As DNA, the CDR3 is TGTGCCAGCAGGTACGATGGACAGGTCCAGCATTTT. The full variable domain, rest sourced from reference TRBV2 and TRBJ1-5, is EPEVTQTPSHQVTQMGQEVILRCVPISNHLYFYWYRQILGQKVEFLVSFYNNEISEKSEIFDDQFSVERPDGSNFTLKIRSTKLEDSAMYFCASRYDGQVQHFGDGTRLSIL.